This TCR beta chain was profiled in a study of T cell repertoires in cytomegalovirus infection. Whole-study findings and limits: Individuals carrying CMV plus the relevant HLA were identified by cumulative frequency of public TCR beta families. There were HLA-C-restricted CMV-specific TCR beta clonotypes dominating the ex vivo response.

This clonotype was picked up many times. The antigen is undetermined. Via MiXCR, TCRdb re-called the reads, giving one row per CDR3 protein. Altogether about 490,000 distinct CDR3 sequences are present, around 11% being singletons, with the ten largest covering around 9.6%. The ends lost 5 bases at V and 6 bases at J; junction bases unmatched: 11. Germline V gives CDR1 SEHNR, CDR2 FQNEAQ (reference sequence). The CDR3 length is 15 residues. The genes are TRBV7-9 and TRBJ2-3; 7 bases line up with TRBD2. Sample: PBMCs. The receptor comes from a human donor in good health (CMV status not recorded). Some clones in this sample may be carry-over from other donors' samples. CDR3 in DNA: TGTGCCAGCAGCCCCCCGGGACTACTCAGGGATACGCAGTATTTT. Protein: CASSPPGLLRDTQYF.